This T cell receptor beta chain was sequenced in a study of Graves' ophthalmopathy and Graves' hyperthyroidism. Regarding the study as a whole: Blood also carried most expanded thyroid clonotypes exceeding 0.001 frequency.

Comment on this clonotype: The target antigen is unknown. Its ends do not fully match the called genes, so a read error is possible.

This CDR3 has 11 amino acids. Germline V gene data show CDR1 as SGHTA and CDR2 as FQGNSA. The authors amplified TCR beta CDR3 regions from RNA transcripts. A first-round RT-PCR used HTBI primers, followed by a second-round multiplex PCR. TCRdb independently ran MiXCR on the multiplex PCR reads; one entry per CDR3 protein. The table includes around 1.1 million distinct CDR3 sequences, less than 45% detected once. Material: peripheral blood or thyroid tissue (not recorded which). The gene calls are TRBV7-2 and TRBJ2-5; unclear D gene. The sequence was collected from an adult man with Graves' hyperthyroidism. The CDR3 sequence is CAISRRETQYF. As DNA, the CDR3 is TGTGCCATCAGCAGACGGGAGACCCAGTACTTC.